The 31 T cell receptor beta chains in this list originate from one sample, sequenced in a study of T cell responses to AZD1222 COVID-19 vaccine. Produced via immunoSEQ multiplex PCR; TCRdb's table is partial and in-frame only. Found here are 140,000 to 150,000 clones, 80% to 95% of them singletons; the top ten hold more than 3%. The input for sequencing was peripheral blood, taken 28 days after the second AZD1222 dose. The receptors originated from an adult who received the AZD1222 COVID-19 vaccine.

J is TRBJ1-5 and V is TRBV28, with TRBD1 matching 9 bases. V was clipped by 5 bases and J by 10 bases; unmatched bases: 15. Germline values: CDR1 MDHEN, CDR2 SYDVKM. CDR3 length: 16 residues. CDR3 region: CASSANPGQGSPPQHF. The DNA of the CDR3 is TGTGCCAGCAGTGCCAACCCGGGACAGGGTTCCCCCCCCCAGCATTTT.

The V call is TRBV7-8, the J call TRBJ2-7, with a possible D match to TRBD1 (6 bases). The germline V gene encodes CDR1 SGHVS and CDR2 FQNEAQ. The CDR3 has 16 amino acids. Trimming removed 5 bases at V and 5 bases at J, with 22 bases between. DNA of the CDR3: TGTGCCAGCAGCAGCCTCCAGGGGAATAGGGCTGACGAGCAGTACTTC. Amino acid sequence: CASSSLQGNRADEQYF.

V and J are TRBV6-6 and TRBJ2-7; D gene ambiguous. The V and J ends lost 2 bases and 3 bases respectively, with 8 bases between them. The CDR3 has 13 residues. Germline V gives CDR1 MNHNY, CDR2 SVGAGI (reference sequence). In nucleotides, the CDR3 is TGTGCCAGCAGTTACGTAGTACTCTACGAGCAGTACTTC. It yields the protein CASSYVVLYEQYF.

The rearrangement joins TRBV10-2 to TRBJ1-5, with TRBD1 matching 9 bases. V lost 6 bases and J lost 7; bases outside the gene matches: 10. This CDR3 region has 15 residues. CDR1 is WSHSY, CDR2 SAAADI, per germline. The CDR3 sequence: CASRPGTGLGQPQHF. In DNA form, the CDR3 reads TGCGCCAGCAGACCCGGGACAGGGTTGGGGCAGCCCCAGCATTTT.

The genes are TRBV30 and TRBJ1-5; D uncertain. CDR1 is GTSNPN, CDR2 SVGIG, per germline (reference sequence). V lost 3 bases and J lost 2, with 5 bases in between. This CDR3 has 12 amino acids. CDR3 protein: CAWRFGNQPQHF. The CDR3 DNA sequence: TGTGCCTGGAGATTTGGCAATCAGCCCCAGCATTTT.

This clone was observed a few times. The chain joins TRBV5-4 to TRBJ1-1; weak D call: TRBD1 (6 bases). V gave up 4 bases and J gave up 5 bases, with 12 bases separating them. Germline V gene data show CDR1 as SGHNT and CDR2 as YYREEE (reference sequence). This CDR3 contains 13 residues. CDR3 bases: TGTGCCAGCAGCCTACAGGGCGGGACTGAAGCTTTCTTT. As protein: CASSLQGGTEAFF.

V and J are TRBV5-1 and TRBJ2-1, with TRBD2 matching over 12 bases. The CDR3 totals 18 residues. V gave up 1 base and J gave up 6 bases; unmatched junction bases: 11. CDR1 is SGHRS and CDR2 is YFSETQ in the germline V gene. The CDR3 bases are TGCGCCAGCAGCTTGATTGGGAGGACTAGCGGGATGGGCAATGAGCAGTTCTTC. This codes for CASSLIGRTSGMGNEQFF.

This clone appeared a few times. The gene calls are TRBV7-8 and TRBJ2-1; the match to TRBD2 covers 7 bases. Germline V CDR1 and CDR2: SGHVS, FQNEAQ. V lost 1 base to trimming and J lost 0 bases; unmatched junction nucleotides: 6. The CDR3 runs 17 residues. The DNA of the CDR3 is TGTGCCAGCAGCTTAGTTCGTCTAGCGGACTCCTACAATGAGCAGTTCTTC. Translating gives CASSLVRLADSYNEQFF.

V usage is TRBV4-3 and J usage is TRBJ2-3; 9 bases align to TRBD2. The CDR3 length is 17 residues. Germline lookup yields CDR1 LGHNA and CDR2 YSLEER. V lost 0 bases to trimming and J lost 3 bases; unmatched junction nucleotides: 7. DNA of the CDR3: TGCGCCAGCAGCCAAGAAGTAGCGGGAGCTTGGACAGATACGCAGTATTTT. It specifies CASSQEVAGAWTDTQYF.

This sequence joins TRBV9 and TRBJ1-3, with a weak D call TRBD1 (6 bases). The germline V gene has CDR1 SGDLS and CDR2 YYNGEE. The CDR3 runs 14 residues. V was pared by 0 bases and J by 4 bases, with 8 bases between. The CDR3 protein is CASSVDRAGNTIYF. CDR3 DNA sequence: TGTGCCAGCAGCGTAGACAGGGCAGGAAACACCATATATTTT.

V is TRBV7-8 and J is TRBJ2-5; TRBD2 matches at 14 bases. The CDR3 contains 17 residues. Germline CDR1 is SGHVS and CDR2 is FQNEAQ. J was trimmed by 3 bases and V by 5 bases; bases with no gene match: 8. CDR3 nucleotides: TGTGCCAGCAGCCGAGGACTAGCGGGAGGTCTAGAAGAGACCCAGTACTTC. It is translated as CASSRGLAGGLEETQYF.

The rearrangement links TRBV28 to TRBJ1-4, with 7 bases aligning to TRBD1. CDR1 is MDHEN and CDR2 is SYDVKM in the germline V gene. Losses at the gene ends were 3 bases for V and 0 bases for J; bases not matched to a gene: 4. The CDR3 extends over 16 amino acids. CDR3 in amino acids: CASSFIQGATNEKLFF. CDR3 nucleotides: TGTGCCAGCAGTTTTATCCAGGGGGCAACTAATGAAAAACTGTTTTTT.

V and J are TRBV24-1 and TRBJ1-5; no definite D call. This CDR3 is 12 amino acids long. Trimming took off 5 bases at V and 7 bases at J, with 8 bases between the two ends. Germline V gene sequence: CDR1 KGHDR, CDR2 SFDVKD. CDR3 nucleotide sequence: TGTGCCACCAGTGCCTTGGGGCAGCCCCAGCATTTT. Translating it yields CATSALGQPQHF.

This clone was found once. The chain uses TRBV6-4 and TRBJ2-3, with 10 bases that match TRBD1. V lost 2 bases and J lost 1; bases outside the gene matches: 0. Germline assignment: CDR1 MRHNA and CDR2 SNTAGT. The CDR3 is made up of 15 amino acids. The CDR3 sequence is CASSDGTGGTDTQYF. In DNA, the CDR3 is TGTGCCAGCAGTGACGGGACAGGGGGCACAGATACGCAGTATTTT.

This sequence joins TRBV27 and TRBJ2-2, with 7 bases lining up with TRBD1. CDR1 and CDR2 (germline): MNHEY, SMNVEV (reference sequence). V shed 6 bases, J shed 6 bases, and the junction held 7 bases outside the gene matches. The CDR3 is 14 amino acids. CDR3 sequence reads: CASRTGTSPGELFF. CDR3 in DNA: TGTGCCAGCAGGACAGGGACCTCTCCCGGGGAGCTGTTTTTT.

This chain connects TRBV28 to TRBJ1-4; D unclear. The CDR3 is 13 residues long. CDR1 MDHEN and CDR2 SYDVKM come from the germline V gene. Deletions cut 10 bases from V and 0 bases from J, with 9 bases between. The CDR3 DNA follows: TGTGCCACCCGACAAGCAACTAATGAAAAACTGTTTTTT. Residues: CATRQATNEKLFF. The entire variable domain, with the rest obtained from reference TRBV28 and TRBJ1-4, is as follows: DVKVTQSSRYLVKRTGEKVFLECVQDMDHENMFWYRQDPGLGLRLIYFSYDVKMKEKGDIPEGYSVSREKKERFSLILESASTNQTSMYLCATRQATNEKLFFGSGTQLSVL.

J is TRBJ1-2 and V is TRBV7-2; D gene unclear. The germline CDR1 and CDR2 sequences are SGHTA and FQGNSA. This CDR3 has 14 residues. V was pared by 0 bases and J by 4 bases, with 9 bases between. This chain's CDR3 is CASSLAGTAYGYTF. Here the CDR3 DNA reads TGTGCCAGCAGCTTAGCGGGAACCGCCTATGGCTACACCTTC. The whole variable domain, filled in from reference TRBV7-2 and TRBJ1-2, reads GAGVSQSPSNKVTEKGKDVELRCDPISGHTALYWYRQSLGQGLEFLIYFQGNSAPDKSGLPSDRFSAERTGGSVSTLTIQRTQQEDSAVYLCASSLAGTAYGYTFGSGTRLTVV.

The CDR3 coding sequence is TGTGCCAGCAGCTCAGGACAGGGACCCTACGAGCAGTACTTC. This codes for CASSSGQGPYEQYF. This chain links TRBV7-2 with TRBJ2-7; TRBD1 matches 8 bases. Germline CDR1 SGHTA, CDR2 FQGNSA. The ends lost 4 bases at V and 2 bases at J; junction bases unmatched: 4. CDR3 size: 14 residues.

This sequence joins TRBV27 and TRBJ1-4; D perhaps matches TRBD1 (6 bases). The CDR3 contains 14 residues. CDR1 MNHEY and CDR2 SMNVEV come from the germline V gene (reference sequence). The V gene lost 2 bases and the J gene lost 2 bases, with 6 bases spanning the gap. The CDR3 coding sequence is TGTGCCAGCAGTTTACAGGGGACTAATGAAAAACTGTTTTTT. It yields the protein CASSLQGTNEKLFF. Variable domain in full (rest from reference TRBV27 and TRBJ1-4): EAQVTQNPRYLITVTGKKLTVTCSQNMNHEYMSWYRQDPGLGLRQIYYSMNVEVTDKGDVPEGYKVSRKEKRNFPLILESPSPNQTSLYFCASSLQGTNEKLFFGSGTQLSVL.

This chain connects TRBV29-1 to TRBJ1-5, with D perhaps matching TRBD1 (5 bases). The length of the CDR3 is 13 residues. Germline V gives CDR1 SQVTM, CDR2 ANQGSEA. The V end lost 6 bases, the J end lost 0 bases, and 9 bases lay between the germline ends. This CDR3 is CSVSQGSNQPQHF. In DNA, the CDR3 is TGCAGCGTCTCCCAGGGTAGCAATCAGCCCCAGCATTTT.

The chain combines TRBV9 with TRBJ2-7; possible D gene TRBD2, 5 bases. Between the trimmed V and J ends, which lost 4 bases and 5 bases, there was a span of 19 bases. Germline CDR1 SGDLS, CDR2 YYNGEE. The CDR3 has 15 residues. The CDR3 DNA sequence: TGTGCCAGCAGCCCCCGGACTGGTAACGGACACGAGCAGTACTTC. Translation gives CASSPRTGNGHEQYF.

V gene TRBV4-2 combines with J gene TRBJ2-7; D gene uncertain. CDR3 length: 17 residues. CDR1 is LGHNA and CDR2 is YNFKEQ in the germline V gene. The V end lost 1 base, the J end lost 3 bases, and 19 bases lay between the germline ends. The CDR3 is CASSQVSTGISLYEQYF. Written as DNA, the CDR3 is TGTGCCAGCAGCCAAGTCTCCACTGGGATAAGTCTCTACGAGCAGTACTTC.

This chain joins TRBV28 and TRBJ2-7; 8 bases match TRBD1. The V segment lost 7 bases and the J segment 4 bases; nucleotides outside the gene matches: 9. The CDR3 length is 14 residues. Germline CDR1 MDHEN, CDR2 SYDVKM. The CDR3 DNA reads TGTGCCAGCACCCCTGGCACAGGGGGGTACGAGCAGTACTTC. Amino acid sequence: CASTPGTGGYEQYF.

This chain links TRBV28 with TRBJ2-2, with 10 nucleotides matching TRBD1. Germline trimming cut 4 bases from V and 5 bases from J; bases unmatched to any gene: 4. The length of the CDR3 is 15 residues. The germline CDR1 and CDR2 sequences are MDHEN and SYDVKM. The CDR3 DNA sequence: TGTGCCAGCAGTTCTTGGACAGGGGGTACCGGGGAGCTGTTTTTT. Translated, it gives CASSSWTGGTGELFF. Combining the CDR3 with reference TRBV28 and TRBJ2-2 gives the whole variable domain DVKVTQSSRYLVKRTGEKVFLECVQDMDHENMFWYRQDPGLGLRLIYFSYDVKMKEKGDIPEGYSVSREKKERFSLILESASTNQTSMYLCASSSWTGGTGELFFGEGSRLTVL.

The chain has TRBV7-9 and TRBJ2-2, with 7 bases fitting TRBD1. The CDR3 sequence is 15 residues long. The V gene's germline CDR1 is SEHNR and CDR2 FQNEAQ (reference sequence). With 6 bases clipped from V and 5 bases from J, the junction kept 9 bases outside the gene matches. The chain's CDR3 is CASSPGTALTGELFF. The CDR3 DNA reads as TGTGCCAGCAGTCCAGGGACAGCCCTTACCGGGGAGCTGTTTTTT. Drawing the rest from reference TRBV7-9 and TRBJ2-2, the complete variable domain is DTGVSQNPRHKITKRGQNVTFRCDPISEHNRLYWYRQTLGQGPEFLTYFQNEAQLEKSRLLSDRFSAERPKGSFSTLEIQRTEQGDSAMYLCASSPGTALTGELFFGEGSRLTVL.

The rearrangement uses TRBV19 and TRBJ2-1, with TRBD2 identical over 9 bases. Germline CDR1 reads LNHDA; CDR2 reads SQIVND (reference sequence). Trimming took 5 bases from V and 2 from J; bases not matched to a gene: 7. The CDR3 has 16 amino acids. The CDR3 loop is CASSGAASGTYNEQFF. The CDR3 DNA is TGTGCCAGTAGTGGGGCGGCTAGCGGGACCTACAATGAGCAGTTCTTC. The full variable domain, in which reference TRBV19 and TRBJ2-1 provide the parts outside the CDR3, is DGGITQSPKYLFRKEGQNVTLSCEQNLNHDAMYWYRQDPGQGLRLIYYSQIVNDFQKGDIAEGYSVSREKKESFPLTVTSAQKNPTAFYLCASSGAASGTYNEQFFGPGTRLTVL.

This chain links TRBV6-6 with TRBJ2-7; no definite D call. Between the trimmed V and J ends, which lost 6 bases and 7 bases, there was a span of 10 bases. This CDR3 contains 11 residues. Germline-derived CDR1 and CDR2 are MNHNY and SVGAGI (reference sequence). CDR3 region: CASSPGREQYF. The CDR3 DNA sequence: TGTGCCAGCAGCCCCGGTCGGGAGCAGTACTTC.

This rearrangement joins TRBV13 to TRBJ2-5, with 10 bases matching TRBD2. Germline V gene lookup returns CDR1 PRHDT and CDR2 FYEKMQ (reference sequence). The ends lost 5 bases at V and 1 base at J; junction bases unmatched: 10. The CDR3 has 17 amino acids. CDR3 sequence: CASSPAPLAGRQETQYF. The CDR3 DNA follows: TGTGCCAGCAGCCCGGCCCCACTAGCGGGACGCCAAGAGACCCAGTACTTC. Complete variable domain (other parts from reference TRBV13 and TRBJ2-5): AAGVIQSPRHLIKEKRETATLKCYPIPRHDTVYWYQQGPGQDPQFLISFYEKMQSDKGSIPDRFSAQQFSDYHSELNMSSLELGDSALYFCASSPAPLAGRQETQYFGPGTRLLVL.

Only a few counts were recorded for this clone. This chain uses TRBV6-4 with TRBJ1-1; 8 bases are a match to TRBD1. Germline lookup yields CDR1 MRHNA and CDR2 SNTAGT. CDR3 length equals 14 residues. V was clipped by 6 bases and J by 2 bases; unmatched bases: 5. The CDR3 region has the DNA TGTGCCAGCAGGAGACAGGGGATAAACACTGAAGCTTTCTTT. Translation gives CASRRQGINTEAFF.

The chain uses TRBV19 and TRBJ1-1; D is ambiguous. Trimming stripped 7 bases from V and 0 bases from J, with 6 bases between. From germline, CDR1 is LNHDA and CDR2 SQIVND (reference sequence). The CDR3 is 12 residues long. The CDR3: CASNRMNTEAFF. The CDR3 nucleotides are TGTGCCAGTAACCGCATGAACACTGAAGCTTTCTTT.

The rearrangement joins TRBV11-2 to TRBJ1-2; no clear D gene. The CDR3 has 14 residues. Between the trimmed V and J ends, which lost 1 base and 5 bases, there was a span of 11 bases. CDR1 is SGHAT, CDR2 FQNNGV, per germline. As DNA, the CDR3 is TGTGCCAGCAGCTTAGCTGCCAGGAGATATGGCTACACCTTC. Its translation: CASSLAARRYGYTF.